These 2 T cell receptor beta chains share one sample of origin, sequenced in a study of shared clonotypes between healthy human individuals. Produced via immunoSEQ multiplex PCR; TCRdb's table is partial and in-frame only. The sample shows over 1.5 million clones, roughly 98% of them seen only once. Sample: naive CD4+ T cells sorted from blood. Subset here: CD45RA+ positively selected. The source of these receptors is a man aged 25-40 years in good health.

The table lists this clone with a count of one. The chain is built from TRBV7-3 and TRBJ2-3; D might be TRBD2 (7 bases). Trimming stripped 11 bases from V and 0 bases from J, with 18 bases between. Per the germline V gene, CDR1 is SGHTA and CDR2 is FQGTGA. The CDR3 sequence is 15 residues long. CDR3 protein: CASSQAGHSTDTQYF. The CDR3 coding sequence is TGTGCCTCTTCTCAAGCGGGACATAGCACAGATACGCAGTATTTT.

V gene TRBV7-4 combines with J gene TRBJ2-7; D unclear. Trimming left V 5 bases short and J 3 bases short, with 14 bases between. This CDR3 region has 14 residues. Germline CDR1 reads SGHVT; CDR2 reads SQSDAQ. The CDR3 here is CASSDHRTSYEQYF. The CDR3 coding sequence is TGTGCCAGCAGCGATCATAGGACCAGCTACGAGCAGTACTTC.